This is a list of T cell receptor beta chains from one sample in a study of shared clonotypes between healthy human individuals. The repertoire was sequenced with immunoSEQ multiplex PCR; TCRdb's copy has only in-frame clones and lacks some. The sample has hundreds of thousands of clones, 90% to 97% seen once. The sequenced sample consisted of naive CD4+ T cells sorted from blood. All receptors come from a woman younger than 45 in good health. Each CDR3 is given with its conserved first and last residue. D genes are given only for firm matches. Expanded clones get a size class; other rows say once, few or many, or leave the size out.

J gene: TRBJ1-1; clone size: -; V gene: TRBV5-1; D gene: -; CDR3 DNA: TGCGCCAGCAGCTTGGCAGGCATCACTGAAGCTTTCTTT; CDR3 protein: CASSLAGITEAFF
J gene: TRBJ2-7; clone size: few; V gene: TRBV18; D gene: -; CDR3 DNA: TGTGCCAGCTCATCAGGCAGGGCCTACGAGCAGTACTTC; CDR3 protein: CASSSGRAYEQYF
J gene: TRBJ1-3; clone size: -; V gene: TRBV11-2; D gene: TRBD1; CDR3 DNA: TGTGCCAGCAGCGTCCCGGGACAGACTGGAAACACCATATATTTT; CDR3 protein: CASSVPGQTGNTIYF
J gene: TRBJ2-7; clone size: -; V gene: TRBV7-2; D gene: -; CDR3 DNA: TGTGCCAGCAGCAAAACTAGCTACGAGCAGTACTTC; CDR3 protein: CASSKTSYEQYF
J gene: TRBJ2-7; clone size: once; V gene: TRBV27; D gene: TRBD2; CDR3 DNA: TGTGCCAGCAGCCCCGAGCCTAGCGGGAGAAGGTACGAGCAGTACTTC; CDR3 protein: CASSPEPSGRRYEQYF
J gene: TRBJ1-4; clone size: -; V gene: TRBV5-1; D gene: TRBD1; CDR3 DNA: TGCGCCAGCAGCCCGCAGCCGGGACAGAGTAATGAAAAACTGTTTTTT; CDR3 protein: CASSPQPGQSNEKLFF
J gene: TRBJ2-5; clone size: -; V gene: TRBV27; D gene: TRBD2; CDR3 DNA: TGTGCCAGCAGTTTAACGGGGGGAAGGTTTGCCCAGTACTTC; CDR3 protein: CASSLTGGRFAQYF
J gene: TRBJ2-5; clone size: -; V gene: TRBV5-6; D gene: -; CDR3 DNA: TGTGCCAGCAGCGTAACCCTGGGCACACGCGAGACCCAGTACTTC; CDR3 protein: CASSVTLGTRETQYF
J gene: TRBJ1-1; clone size: -; V gene: TRBV29-1; D gene: -; CDR3 DNA: TGCAGCGTTGTACAGCGGATGAACACTGAAGCTTTCTTT; CDR3 protein: CSVVQRMNTEAFF
J gene: TRBJ2-1; clone size: -; V gene: TRBV7-2; D gene: -; CDR3 DNA: TGTGCCAGCAGCTTAGATGGCGGCTCCTACAATGAGCAGTTCTTC; CDR3 protein: CASSLDGGSYNEQFF
J gene: TRBJ1-4; clone size: -; V gene: TRBV7-9; D gene: -; CDR3 DNA: TGTGCCAGCAGTTTTAATGAAAAACTGTTTTTT; CDR3 protein: CASSFNEKLFF
J gene: TRBJ1-2; clone size: -; V gene: TRBV5-6; D gene: -; CDR3 DNA: TGTGCCAGAACTAAGACAGATAACTATGGCTACACCTTC; CDR3 protein: CARTKTDNYGYTF
J gene: TRBJ2-7; clone size: -; V gene: TRBV7-9; D gene: -; CDR3 DNA: TGTGCCAGCAGCTTAGTAGCCGGGAGAGGCTACGAGCAGTACTTC; CDR3 protein: CASSLVAGRGYEQYF
J gene: TRBJ2-7; clone size: -; V gene: TRBV14; D gene: -; CDR3 DNA: TGTGCCAGCAGCCAAGGAAAGAGGGGGCGGGACGCCTACGAGCAGTACTTC; CDR3 protein: CASSQGKRGRDAYEQYF
J gene: TRBJ1-5; clone size: -; V gene: TRBV6-5; D gene: -; CDR3 DNA: TGTGCCAGCAGTTACTCGATGGAGGATAGCAATCAGCCCCAGCATTTT; CDR3 protein: CASSYSMEDSNQPQHF
J gene: TRBJ1-4; clone size: -; V gene: TRBV6-6; D gene: TRBD1; CDR3 DNA: TGTGCCAGCAGTTACTCGGGACAGGGTAATGAAAAACTGTTTTTT; CDR3 protein: CASSYSGQGNEKLFF
J gene: TRBJ2-1; clone size: -; V gene: TRBV20-1; D gene: -; CDR3 DNA: TGCAGTGCAGACAAAAACAATGAGCAGTTCTTC; CDR3 protein: CSADKNNEQFF
J gene: TRBJ2-4; clone size: once; V gene: TRBV6-5; D gene: TRBD1; CDR3 DNA: TGTGCCAGCAGTTACGGACAGGACAAAAACATTCAGTACTTC; CDR3 protein: CASSYGQDKNIQYF
J gene: TRBJ1-2; clone size: -; V gene: TRBV6-5; D gene: -; CDR3 DNA: TGTGCCAGCAGTTACCCGGGCCCGAACTATGGCTACACCTTC; CDR3 protein: CASSYPGPNYGYTF
J gene: TRBJ2-2; clone size: -; V gene: TRBV28; D gene: -; CDR3 DNA: TGTGCCACCCCTTCCGCGAACACCGGGGAGCTGTTTTTT; CDR3 protein: CATPSANTGELFF
J gene: TRBJ1-5; clone size: once; V gene: TRBV28; D gene: TRBD1; CDR3 DNA: TGTGCCAGCAGCCAGACAGGGTATAGCAATCAGCCCCAGCATTTT; CDR3 protein: CASSQTGYSNQPQHF
J gene: TRBJ2-2; clone size: -; V gene: TRBV9; D gene: -; CDR3 DNA: TGTGCCAGCAGCGTAGCTGACCACAACCCCACCGGGGAGCTGTTTTTT; CDR3 protein: CASSVADHNPTGELFF
J gene: TRBJ1-6; clone size: -; V gene: TRBV11-2; D gene: -; CDR3 DNA: TGTGCCAGCCAGAGCGTCCGCTCCTATAATTCACCCCTCCACTTT; CDR3 protein: CASQSVRSYNSPLHF
J gene: TRBJ1-3; clone size: -; V gene: TRBV28; D gene: -; CDR3 DNA: TGTGCCAGCAGAGACTCCCCTAGGGGAAGGGGAAACACCATATATTTT; CDR3 protein: CASRDSPRGRGNTIYF
J gene: TRBJ1-5; clone size: -; V gene: TRBV2; D gene: TRBD1; CDR3 DNA: TGTGCCAGCAGTGGTCGGACAGGGGCTAGCAATCAGCCCCAGCATTTT; CDR3 protein: CASSGRTGASNQPQHF
J gene: TRBJ1-1; clone size: -; V gene: TRBV14; D gene: -; CDR3 DNA: TGTGCCAGCAGCCGATCGCCACAGAACACTGAAGCTTTCTTT; CDR3 protein: CASSRSPQNTEAFF
J gene: TRBJ2-7; clone size: -; V gene: TRBV7-9; D gene: TRBD1; CDR3 DNA: TGTGCCAGCAGCGCCGGGACAGGGGACGAGCAGTACTTC; CDR3 protein: CASSAGTGDEQYF
J gene: TRBJ2-3; clone size: -; V gene: TRBV28; D gene: -; CDR3 DNA: TGTGCCAGCAGTTTAGATAGCACAGATACGCAGTATTTT; CDR3 protein: CASSLDSTDTQYF
J gene: TRBJ2-3; clone size: once; V gene: TRBV5-1; D gene: TRBD2; CDR3 DNA: TGCGCCAGCAGCGCAACTAGCGGGAGCGTTGATACGCAGTATTTT; CDR3 protein: CASSATSGSVDTQYF